Each of the 5 T cell receptor beta chains below was sequenced from the same sample in a study of shared clonotypes between healthy human individuals. The data were produced by immunoSEQ multiplex PCR, yet TCRdb's version contains in-frame clones alone and is incomplete. The sample shows about 1 million clones, roughly 75% of them seen only once. The sequencing sample was made of memory CD4+ T cells sorted from blood. Subset meaning: CD45RA-negative fraction. These receptors all come from a man in his late teens or twenties in good health.

With regard to this clone: Compared with germline, one end of the junction differs, possibly owing to a read error. V usage is TRBV7-8 and J usage is TRBJ1-4; D call uncertain. The germline CDR1 and CDR2 sequences are SGHVS and FQNEAQ. This CDR3 is built from 13 residues. CDR3 sequence (DNA): TGTGCCAGCAGTTTAGGACCACCCGGAAAACTGTTTTTT. Encoded protein: CASSLGPPGKLFF.

The V gene is TRBV10-3, the J gene TRBJ2-3; 8 bases are a match to TRBD2. The CDR3 covers 18 residues. The germline gives CDR1 ENHRY, CDR2 SYGVKD. Trimming at V came to 0 bases and at J to 4 bases, leaving 12 bases not matched to a gene. The CDR3 nucleotides are TGTGCCATCAGTGAGTCGATTTTACGGGGGGGAGGTGCAGATACGCAGTATTTT. Its protein product is CAISESILRGGGADTQYF.

The CDR3 loop reads CASSSGQGAGIEAFF. CDR3 DNA: TGTGCCAGCAGCTCTGGACAGGGGGCCGGAATTGAAGCTTTCTTT. The chain employs TRBV7-2 and TRBJ1-1; TRBD1 agrees at 11 bases. After removal of 4 bases from V and 7 bases from J, the junction contained 8 bases not matched to a gene. This CDR3 has 15 residues. CDR1 and CDR2 from the germline V gene are SGHTA and FQGNSA.

This sequence joins TRBV10-2 and TRBJ2-3; 10 positions match TRBD2. V lost 6 bases, J lost 0 bases, and 9 bases stayed unmatched. Germline lookup yields CDR1 WSHSY and CDR2 SAAADI. The CDR3 has 17 amino acids. CDR3 bases: TGCGCCAGCAGCTTAGCGGGAGGAGACCCTAGCACAGATACGCAGTATTTT. This sequence encodes CASSLAGGDPSTDTQYF.

The V and J genes are TRBV6-7 and TRBJ1-3; TRBD1 is a possible D gene (5 bases). TRBV6-7 is noted as an ORF with a role that remains uncertain. This CDR3 has 15 amino acids. V was cut by 7 bases and J by 2 bases, with 15 bases left in between. The DNA of the CDR3 is TGTGCCAGCACCCAATCACGGGGGACTGGAAACACCATATATTTT. Amino acids: CASTQSRGTGNTIYF.